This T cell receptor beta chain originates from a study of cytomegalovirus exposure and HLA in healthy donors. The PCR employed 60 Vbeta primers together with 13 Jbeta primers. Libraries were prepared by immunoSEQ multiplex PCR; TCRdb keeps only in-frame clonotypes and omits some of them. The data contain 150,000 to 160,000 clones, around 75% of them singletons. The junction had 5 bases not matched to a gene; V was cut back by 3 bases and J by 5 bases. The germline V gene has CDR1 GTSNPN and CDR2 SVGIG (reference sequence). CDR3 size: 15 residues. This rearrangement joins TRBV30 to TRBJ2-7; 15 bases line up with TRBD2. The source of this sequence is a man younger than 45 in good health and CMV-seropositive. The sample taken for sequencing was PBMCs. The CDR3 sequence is CAWSPGLAGGDEQYF. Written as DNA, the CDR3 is TGTGCCTGGAGCCCGGGACTAGCGGGAGGCGACGAGCAGTACTTC.